The rows below give T cell receptor beta chains drawn from one sample of a study of breast tumors, draining lymph nodes, adjacent tissues. Using its own MiXCR run on the multiplex PCR reads, TCRdb lists one record per CDR3 protein. There are about 270,000 distinct CDR3 sequences in the sample; 30% to 35% occur only once, and approximately 1% lies in the top ten. Source material: axillary lymph node tissue. The receptors shown here come from a female donor with breast cancer. Some clones in this sample may be carry-over from other donors' samples. Each CDR3 is given with its conserved first and last residue. D genes are given only for firm matches. Part of the rows lack a size; the others show once, few, many or a class for expanded clones.

clone_size: many; v_call: TRBV18; j_call: TRBJ2-5; d_call: .; cdr3_aa: CATVPSAGETQYF; cdr3_nt: TGTGCCACCGTCCCCTCAGCCGGAGAGACCCAGTACTTC
clone_size: .; v_call: TRBV13; j_call: TRBJ2-6; d_call: .; cdr3_aa: CASRETSYGANVLTF; cdr3_nt: TGTGCCAGCAGAGAAACTAGCTACGGGGCCAACGTCCTGACTTTC
clone_size: .; v_call: TRBV15; j_call: TRBJ1-2; d_call: .; cdr3_aa: CATSRGGAGNHYGYTF; cdr3_nt: TGTGCCACCAGCAGAGGTGGGGCAGGAAACCACTATGGCTACACCTTC
clone_size: .; v_call: TRBV7-3; j_call: TRBJ2-1; d_call: TRBD2; cdr3_aa: CAETGTSDYNEQFF; cdr3_nt: TGTGCCGAAACCGGGACTAGCGATTACAATGAGCAGTTCTTC
clone_size: few; v_call: TRBV27; j_call: TRBJ2-2; d_call: .; cdr3_aa: CASTKGRTGELFF; cdr3_nt: TGTGCCAGCACTAAGGGTAGAACCGGGGAGCTGTTTTTT
clone_size: .; v_call: TRBV5-4; j_call: TRBJ2-3; d_call: TRBD1; cdr3_aa: CASLRDRAADTQYF; cdr3_nt: TGTGCCAGCCTCCGGGACAGGGCCGCAGATACGCAGTATTTT
clone_size: many; v_call: TRBV9; j_call: TRBJ2-3; d_call: .; cdr3_aa: CASSVGGLSTDTQYF; cdr3_nt: TGCGCCAGCAGTGTTGGCGGCCTTAGCACAGATACGCAGTATTTT
clone_size: many; v_call: TRBV19; j_call: TRBJ2-2; d_call: .; cdr3_aa: CASSSSANTGELFF; cdr3_nt: TGTGCCAGTAGTTCTAGCGCTAACACCGGGGAGCTGTTTTTT
clone_size: many; v_call: TRBV10-1; j_call: TRBJ1-6; d_call: .; cdr3_aa: CASSEEDAGDINSPLHF; cdr3_nt: TGCGCCAGCAGTGAGGAGGATGCGGGGGACATCAATTCACCCCTCCACTTT
clone_size: many; v_call: TRBV10-3; j_call: TRBJ1-4; d_call: .; cdr3_aa: CAISRAENEKLFF; cdr3_nt: TGTGCCATCAGTCGGGCTGAAAATGAAAAACTGTTTTTT
clone_size: few; v_call: TRBV6-2/TRBV6-3; j_call: TRBJ2-7; d_call: TRBD2; cdr3_aa: CASSPHLSGSSAYEQYF; cdr3_nt: TGTGCCAGCAGTCCCCACCTTAGCGGGAGCTCTGCCTACGAGCAGTACTTC
clone_size: many; v_call: TRBV7-9; j_call: TRBJ1-2; d_call: .; cdr3_aa: CASSSLVGYTF; cdr3_nt: TGTGCCAGCAGCTCACTGGTTGGCTACACCTTC
clone_size: many; v_call: TRBV12-3/TRBV12-4; j_call: TRBJ2-7; d_call: .; cdr3_aa: CASSPGGGSEQYF; cdr3_nt: TGTGCCAGCAGTCCGGGGGGCGGGAGTGAGCAGTACTTC
clone_size: many; v_call: TRBV11-3; j_call: TRBJ2-5; d_call: TRBD1; cdr3_aa: CASSPTRLTGGDETQYF; cdr3_nt: TGTGCCAGCAGCCCAACCCGTTTGACAGGGGGAGACGAGACCCAGTACTTC
clone_size: .; v_call: TRBV12-3/TRBV12-4; j_call: TRBJ2-6; d_call: .; cdr3_aa: CASSPTFGRRSGPNVLTF; cdr3_nt: TGTGCCAGCAGTCCCACATTTGGCCGGCGGTCTGGCCCCAACGTCCTGACTTTC
clone_size: .; v_call: TRBV6-1; j_call: TRBJ2-1; d_call: TRBD2; cdr3_aa: CATTLAGLYNEQFF; cdr3_nt: TGTGCCACCACACTAGCGGGACTTTACAATGAGCAGTTCTTC
clone_size: .; v_call: TRBV10-3; j_call: TRBJ2-7; d_call: TRBD2; cdr3_aa: CAISEFRTSGSSYEQYF; cdr3_nt: TGTGCCATCAGTGAGTTCCGGACTAGCGGGAGCTCCTACGAGCAGTACTTC
clone_size: many; v_call: TRBV11-2; j_call: TRBJ2-7; d_call: .; cdr3_aa: CASTITWGSYEQYF; cdr3_nt: TGTGCCAGCACCATTACGTGGGGCTCCTACGAGCAGTACTTC
clone_size: .; v_call: TRBV11-3; j_call: TRBJ1-1; d_call: .; cdr3_aa: CASSTQGNTEAFF; cdr3_nt: TGTGCCAGCAGCACACAGGGGAACACTGAAGCTTTCTTT
clone_size: many; v_call: TRBV20-1; j_call: TRBJ2-1; d_call: TRBD2; cdr3_aa: CSARDPTSGYNEQFF; cdr3_nt: TGCAGTGCTAGAGATCCCACTAGCGGCTACAATGAGCAGTTCTTC
clone_size: few; v_call: TRBV24-1; j_call: TRBJ1-1; d_call: .; cdr3_aa: CATSDPTGIDTEAFF; cdr3_nt: TGTGCCACCAGTGACCCCACAGGGATTGACACTGAAGCTTTCTTT
clone_size: once; v_call: TRBV11-2; j_call: TRBJ2-3; d_call: .; cdr3_aa: CASSLGLGVTDTQYF; cdr3_nt: TGTGCCAGCAGCTTAGGACTAGGTGTGACAGATACGCAGTATTTT
clone_size: many; v_call: TRBV7-2; j_call: TRBJ1-5; d_call: .; cdr3_aa: CASSSVGLGNQPQHF; cdr3_nt: TGTGCCAGCAGCTCCGTAGGTCTGGGAAATCAGCCCCAGCATTTT
clone_size: many; v_call: TRBV5-1; j_call: TRBJ2-3; d_call: .; cdr3_aa: CASSMNRDTQYF; cdr3_nt: TGCGCCAGCAGCATGAATCGGGATACGCAGTATTTT
clone_size: once; v_call: TRBV20-1; j_call: TRBJ1-1; d_call: .; cdr3_aa: CSARNGGAAEAFF; cdr3_nt: TGCAGTGCTAGAAACGGGGGGGCCGCTGAAGCTTTCTTT
clone_size: many; v_call: TRBV20-1; j_call: TRBJ1-4; d_call: TRBD1; cdr3_aa: CSARARDRVEKLFF; cdr3_nt: TGCAGTGCTAGAGCACGGGACAGGGTTGAAAAACTGTTTTTT
clone_size: many; v_call: TRBV5-1; j_call: TRBJ2-5; d_call: .; cdr3_aa: CASRRDIQETQYF; cdr3_nt: TGCGCCAGCAGGCGAGATATTCAAGAGACCCAGTACTTC
clone_size: many; v_call: TRBV7-2; j_call: TRBJ2-3; d_call: .; cdr3_aa: CASSLGTTDTQYF; cdr3_nt: TGTGCCAGCAGCTTAGGGACCACAGATACGCAGTATTTT
clone_size: many; v_call: TRBV7-3; j_call: TRBJ2-1; d_call: TRBD2; cdr3_aa: CASSFIPSGTNEQFF; cdr3_nt: TGTGCCAGCAGCTTTATTCCTAGCGGGACCAATGAGCAGTTCTTC
clone_size: .; v_call: TRBV6-2/TRBV6-3; j_call: TRBJ1-5; d_call: .; cdr3_aa: CASSYIEGQPQHF; cdr3_nt: TGTGCCAGCAGTTATATAGAGGGTCAGCCCCAGCATTTT
clone_size: many; v_call: TRBV7-2; j_call: TRBJ2-5; d_call: .; cdr3_aa: CASSLGVGETQYF; cdr3_nt: TGTGCCAGCAGCTTAGGAGTTGGGGAGACCCAGTACTTC
clone_size: many; v_call: TRBV20-1; j_call: TRBJ2-2; d_call: .; cdr3_aa: CSARVPPTGELFF; cdr3_nt: TGCAGTGCTAGGGTACCCCCCACCGGGGAGCTGTTTTTT
clone_size: .; v_call: TRBV12-3/TRBV12-4; j_call: TRBJ1-4; d_call: .; cdr3_aa: CASRLRSSTNEKLFF; cdr3_nt: TGTGCCAGCAGGTTAAGGAGCTCAACTAATGAAAAACTGTTTTTT
clone_size: many; v_call: TRBV20-1; j_call: TRBJ2-1; d_call: TRBD2; cdr3_aa: CSAPGLAGDEQFF; cdr3_nt: TGCAGTGCTCCGGGACTAGCGGGAGACGAGCAGTTCTTC
clone_size: many; v_call: TRBV6-5; j_call: TRBJ2-3; d_call: .; cdr3_aa: CASTWRDSDTQYF; cdr3_nt: TGTGCCAGCACCTGGAGGGATTCTGATACGCAGTATTTT
clone_size: .; v_call: TRBV9; j_call: TRBJ1-2; d_call: TRBD1; cdr3_aa: CASSPGTGQSIYGYTF; cdr3_nt: TGTGCCAGCAGCCCCGGGACAGGGCAGTCGATCTATGGCTACACCTTC